Listed below are T cell receptor beta chains from one sample, sequenced in a study of identical twins. One entry per CDR3 protein results from TCRdb running MiXCR on the 5' RACE reads. Of about 530,000 distinct CDR3 sequences listed, 20% to 25% were seen once; the top ten hold 0.4% to 0.6%. These sequences were also reported in another study, on yellow fever vaccine responses in identical twins.

Sequencing used CD4+ T cells sorted from blood. These TCRs come from a woman between 18 and 29 years old in good health. CDR3s include the opening cysteine and the closing phenylalanine or tryptophan. The D gene is left open where the match is weak.

v_call	j_call	d_call	cdr3_aa
TRBV3-1	TRBJ2-2	TRBD1	CASSQMGQGLTGELFF
TRBV11-2	TRBJ1-2	NA	CASSPSSGSYTF
TRBV5-1	TRBJ1-2	NA	CASRGGFESSANYGYTF
TRBV2	TRBJ2-1	TRBD1	CASSEWQGAFNEQFF
TRBV5-1	TRBJ2-1	NA	CASSLKTDYNEQFF
TRBV14	TRBJ2-1	TRBD2	CASSPWGRGSYNEQFF
TRBV11-1	TRBJ2-6	NA	CASSSIDLQGLAGANVLTF
TRBV12-3/TRBV12-4	TRBJ2-1	NA	CASSLANSYNEQFF
TRBV9	TRBJ2-3	TRBD2	CASSVRLAGSTDTQYF
TRBV5-1	TRBJ2-3	NA	CASSLAGPTDTQYF
TRBV20-1	TRBJ2-1	NA	CSARGWRDEQFF
TRBV10-3	TRBJ2-5	NA	CAISERRGSGETQYF
TRBV7-2	TRBJ2-1	TRBD2	CASSSQRREGLDEQFF
TRBV4-2	TRBJ2-6	NA	CASSQDKVGQGGLGANVLTF
TRBV5-1	TRBJ2-5	TRBD1	CASRKQGEETQYF
TRBV3-1	TRBJ2-3	NA	CASSQGTSTDTQYF
TRBV5-1	TRBJ2-1	TRBD1	CASSSPRQGNEQFF
TRBV5-1	TRBJ2-1	NA	CASSRLGETYNEQFF
TRBV6-1	TRBJ2-1	TRBD2	CASRMSGGSYNEQSF
TRBV20-1	TRBJ2-1	TRBD2	CSARTSGGADEQFF
TRBV28	TRBJ2-7	TRBD1	CASNNPGQAYEQYF
TRBV3-1	TRBJ2-1	TRBD2	CASSPSTSGGGMYNDGQFF
TRBV10-3	TRBJ2-1	NA	CAISGGTRAYNEQFF
TRBV7-2	TRBJ2-2	TRBD2	CASSLSWGGTGELFF
TRBV3-1	TRBJ2-7	NA	CASSSSIWWGNEQYF
TRBV7-6	TRBJ2-7	NA	CASSVRVRVFDEQYF
TRBV5-1	TRBJ2-1	NA	CASSLGEQGNEQFF
TRBV14	TRBJ2-2	TRBD1	CASSQDWGTGNTGELFF